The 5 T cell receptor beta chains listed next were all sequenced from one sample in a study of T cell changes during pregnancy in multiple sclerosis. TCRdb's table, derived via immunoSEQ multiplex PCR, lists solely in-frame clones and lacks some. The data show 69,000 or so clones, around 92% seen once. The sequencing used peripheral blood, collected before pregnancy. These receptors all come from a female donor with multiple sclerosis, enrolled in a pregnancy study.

CDR3 coding DNA: TGTGCCAGCAGCCCCCAGTTGTTTGCAGCCTACAATGAGCAGTTCTTC. The encoded protein is CASSPQLFAAYNEQFF. The chain recombines TRBV5-4 with TRBJ2-1, with D unresolved. V was shortened by 4 bases and J by 2 bases, with 16 bases between the two germline ends. This CDR3 region has 16 residues. CDR1 SGHNT and CDR2 YYREEE come from the germline V gene (reference sequence).

The CDR3 nucleotides are TGTGCCAGCAGCTCATCCCTACTAGCGGGAGGAGAGACCCAGTACTTC. Protein sequence: CASSSSLLAGGETQYF. The J gene is TRBJ2-5, the V gene TRBV7-2, with 12 nucleotides matching TRBD2. V lost 4 bases and J lost 4; bases outside the gene matches: 7. Germline loops: CDR1 SGHTA, CDR2 FQGNSA. CDR3 length equals 16 residues.

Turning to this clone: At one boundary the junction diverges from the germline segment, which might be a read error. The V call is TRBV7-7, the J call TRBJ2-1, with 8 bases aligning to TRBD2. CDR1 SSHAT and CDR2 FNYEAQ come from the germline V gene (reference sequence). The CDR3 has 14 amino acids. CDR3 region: CASSLGAGVSEQFF. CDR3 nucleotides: TGTGCTAGCAGCTTAGGAGCGGGAGTAAGTGAGCAGTTCTTC.

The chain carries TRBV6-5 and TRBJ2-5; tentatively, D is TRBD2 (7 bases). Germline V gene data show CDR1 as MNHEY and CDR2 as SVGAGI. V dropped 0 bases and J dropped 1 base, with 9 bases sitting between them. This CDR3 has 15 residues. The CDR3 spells CASSYSGGVQETQYF. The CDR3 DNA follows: TGTGCCAGCAGTTACTCAGGGGGGGTCCAAGAGACCCAGTACTTC.

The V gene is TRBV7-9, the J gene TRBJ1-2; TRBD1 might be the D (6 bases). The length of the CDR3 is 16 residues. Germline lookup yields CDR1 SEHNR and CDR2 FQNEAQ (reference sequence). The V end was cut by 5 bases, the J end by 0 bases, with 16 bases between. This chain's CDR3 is CASSLLGTKANYGYTF. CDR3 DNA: TGTGCCAGCAGCCTCCTAGGGACAAAGGCTAACTATGGCTACACCTTC.